The 25 T cell receptor beta chains presented below share a single source sample, sequenced in a study of identical twins. MiXCR, applied by TCRdb to the 5' RACE reads, yields one record per CDR3 protein. The sample has 500,000 to 550,000 distinct CDR3 sequences; 22% are singletons. This sample was also put to use in a study of T cells expressing NK-cell markers.

Material: CD4+ T cells sorted from blood. The origin of the receptors is a woman between 18 and 30 years old in good health.

This chain joins TRBV20-1 and TRBJ2-1; D remains unclear. Germline V CDR1 and CDR2: DFQATT, SNEGSKA (reference sequence). This CDR3 region has 16 residues. The V and J ends lost 1 base and 0 bases respectively, with 13 bases between them. CDR3 nucleotides: TGCAGTGCTAGAGCCCCAGGACCAAGCTCCTACAATGAGCAGTTCTTC. The encoded protein is CSARAPGPSSYNEQFF.

The chain recombines TRBV28 with TRBJ2-5; a weak D match, TRBD1 (6 bases). There are 12 residues in the CDR3. The germline CDR1 and CDR2 sequences are MDHEN and SYDVKM. V shed 6 bases and J shed 5 bases, with 10 bases lying between them. The CDR3 region has the DNA TGTGCCAGCAGCCGCAGGGGCGAGACCCAGTACTTC. Encoded protein: CASSRRGETQYF.

The chain uses TRBV6-1 and TRBJ2-1; perhaps D is TRBD1 or TRBD2 (5 bases each). The CDR3 is made up of 14 amino acids. Per the germline V gene, CDR1 is MNHNS and CDR2 is SASEGT. The V end lost 11 bases, the J end lost 2 bases, and 16 bases lay between the germline ends. The CDR3 DNA is TGTGCCTCAGGCCGGGACGGCCCCTACAATGAGCAGTTCTTC. Amino acid sequence: CASGRDGPYNEQFF.

The gene calls are TRBV6-1 and TRBJ2-5; 8 bases are shared with TRBD1. After removal of 5 bases from V and 1 base from J, the junction contained 6 bases not matched to a gene. Germline V gene sequence: CDR1 MNHNS, CDR2 SASEGT. The CDR3 sequence is 15 residues long. The CDR3 DNA is TGTGCCAGCAGTAGGCTACAGGGGGTCCAAGAGACCCAGTACTTC. Residues: CASSRLQGVQETQYF.

This clonotype was counted at least ten times. V is TRBV7-9 and J is TRBJ1-5, with 8 bases fitting TRBD1. CDR3 length: 13 residues. Trimming at V came to 4 bases and at J to 7 bases, leaving 3 bases not matched to a gene. Germline V gene sequence: CDR1 SEHNR, CDR2 FQNEAQ (reference sequence). In DNA form, the CDR3 reads TGTGCCAGCAGCTCAGGGGGCGCGCAGCCCCAGCATTTT. Translated: CASSSGGAQPQHF.

The chain uses TRBV6-2 or TRBV6-3 and TRBJ2-2; unclear D gene. V lost 5 bases, J lost 1 base, and 14 bases lay in between. Germline-derived CDR1 and CDR2 are MNHEY and SVGEGT. The CDR3 sequence is 16 residues long. The DNA of the CDR3 is TGTGCCAGCAGTAGAGTAGCTTCCGTGAACACCGGGGAGCTGTTTTTT. Its protein product is CASSRVASVNTGELFF.

The V call is TRBV20-1, the J call TRBJ1-2; D not resolved. V lost 0 bases and J 5 bases, leaving 10 bases between the germline ends. This CDR3 has 13 amino acids. The germline V gene encodes CDR1 DFQATT and CDR2 SNEGSKA (reference sequence). CDR3 sequence (DNA): TGCAGTGCTAGAGATTTGGAGGCGTATGGCTACACCTTC. It yields the protein CSARDLEAYGYTF.

This clonotype was counted only a few times. This CDR3 is CSAASDPSSYEQYF. The CDR3 nucleotides are TGCAGTGCTGCGTCCGACCCTAGCTCCTACGAGCAGTACTTC. V gene TRBV20-1 combines with J gene TRBJ2-7; D not resolved. V was clipped by 5 bases and J by 0 bases, with 14 bases between them. The CDR3 is made up of 14 amino acids. CDR1 and CDR2 (germline): DFQATT, SNEGSKA (reference sequence).

This chain joins TRBV20-1 and TRBJ2-5, with D possibly TRBD1 on 5 matching bases. V lost 4 bases to trimming and J lost 2 bases, with 20 bases between them. This CDR3 is 16 amino acids long. Germline V lookup: CDR1 DFQATT, CDR2 SNEGSKA (reference sequence). The CDR3 spells CSAIEWGRGGQETQYF. CDR3 DNA sequence: TGCAGTGCTATAGAGTGGGGTAGGGGCGGTCAAGAGACCCAGTACTTC.

Only a few counts were recorded for this clonotype. This sequence joins TRBV24-1 and TRBJ1-2; weak D call: TRBD1 (6 bases). The ends were cut back, 7 bases at V and 2 bases at J, with 13 bases in the middle. There are 14 residues in the CDR3. CDR1 is KGHDR and CDR2 is SFDVKD in the germline V gene. The CDR3 region is CATRGGGPNYGYTF. The CDR3 nucleotides are TGTGCCACCAGGGGCGGGGGGCCCAACTATGGCTACACCTTC.

This chain uses TRBV6-1 with TRBJ1-4; TRBD1 aligns across 8 bases. Trimming removed 6 bases from V and 7 bases from J; junction bases left unmatched: 10. Germline-derived CDR1 and CDR2 are MNHNS and SASEGT. The CDR3 is 15 amino acids. The DNA for the CDR3 is TGTGCCAGCAGGCGGTCCGGGACAGGAGGTGAAAAACTGTTTTTT. This gives the protein CASRRSGTGGEKLFF.

This clonotype was detected a few times. The rearrangement uses TRBV6-5 and TRBJ2-7, with 7 positions matching TRBD1. With 2 bases clipped from V and 3 bases from J, the junction kept 7 bases outside the gene matches. Per germline, CDR1 MNHEY and CDR2 SVGAGI. CDR3 length: 15 residues. Here the CDR3 reads CASSYARGQLYEQYF. In DNA, the CDR3 is TGTGCCAGCAGTTACGCTAGGGGGCAACTCTACGAGCAGTACTTC.

V is TRBV6-1 and J is TRBJ2-7; 10 bases line up with TRBD1. With V trimmed by 8 bases and J by 1 base, 5 bases remained unmatched. Germline assignment: CDR1 MNHNS and CDR2 SASEGT. The CDR3 spans 14 residues. The CDR3 sequence: CASFGTGESYEQYF. CDR3 coding DNA: TGTGCCAGCTTCGGGACAGGGGAATCCTACGAGCAGTACTTC.

The chain links TRBV20-1 to TRBJ2-3; D remains ambiguous. Germline V CDR1 and CDR2: DFQATT, SNEGSKA (reference sequence). CDR3 length equals 12 residues. Trimming took 5 bases from V and 2 from J, leaving 8 bases between them. The CDR3: CSARTFTDTQYF. In DNA, the CDR3 is TGCAGTGCTCGGACCTTCACAGATACGCAGTATTTT.

The chain links TRBV7-9 to TRBJ1-5; 7 nucleotides match TRBD1. The V and J ends lost 5 bases and 3 bases, in that order; junction bases with no gene match: 4. Germline values: CDR1 SEHNR, CDR2 FQNEAQ (reference sequence). This CDR3 comprises 14 residues. The DNA of the CDR3 is TGTGCCAGCAGCCCGACAGGGAACAATCAGCCCCAGCATTTT. Encoded protein: CASSPTGNNQPQHF.

The V call is TRBV10-3, the J call TRBJ1-2; 8 positions match TRBD1. The CDR3 loop spans 15 amino acids. In germline, CDR1 is ENHRY, CDR2 SYGVKD. V lost 3 bases and J lost 4; bases outside the gene matches: 7. CDR3 amino acids: CAISDPGQGPYGYTF. In DNA, the CDR3 is TGTGCCATCAGTGACCCCGGACAGGGCCCCTATGGCTACACCTTC.

J is TRBJ2-5 and V is TRBV20-1, with 15 positions matching TRBD2. V gave up 6 bases and J gave up 1 base; unmatched junction bases: 6. This CDR3 spans 16 amino acids. The germline gives CDR1 DFQATT, CDR2 SNEGSKA (reference sequence). The CDR3 nucleotides are TGCAGTGCCCAGGGACTAGCGGGGGGCGTCCAAGAGACCCAGTACTTC. Translating it yields CSAQGLAGGVQETQYF.

This clonotype was detected a few times. V is TRBV29-1 and J is TRBJ2-5; D may be TRBD1 or TRBD2 (5 bases each). The germline CDR1 and CDR2 sequences are SQVTM and ANQGSEA. The V end lost 6 bases, the J end lost 4 bases, and 18 bases lay between the germline ends. The CDR3 length is 14 residues. The CDR3 reads CSVAIIGAGETQYF. The CDR3 coding sequence is TGCAGCGTGGCGATTATCGGGGCAGGAGAGACCCAGTACTTC.

Only a few counts were recorded for this clonotype. The gene calls are TRBV19 and TRBJ1-1; D remains unclear. The CDR3 sequence is 15 residues long. CDR1 and CDR2 from the germline V gene are LNHDA and SQIVND (reference sequence). Trimming pared 3 bases from V and 5 bases from J, leaving 16 bases between. In DNA form, the CDR3 reads TGTGCCAGTAGTATGGGCTTTTTGGTGCGGACTGAAGCTTTCTTT. This translates into CASSMGFLVRTEAFF. Using reference TRBV19 and TRBJ1-1 for the parts outside the CDR3, the full variable domain is DGGITQSPKYLFRKEGQNVTLSCEQNLNHDAMYWYRQDPGQGLRLIYYSQIVNDFQKGDIAEGYSVSREKKESFPLTVTSAQKNPTAFYLCASSMGFLVRTEAFFGQGTRLTVV.

A few counts support this clonotype. This chain's CDR3 is CASSSPGEGGTEAKNIQYF. CDR3 in DNA: TGTGCCAGCAGCTCCCCCGGGGAGGGGGGGACTGAAGCCAAAAACATTCAGTACTTC. The V call is TRBV11-1, the J call TRBJ2-4; D possibly corresponds to TRBD2 (7 bases). The germline CDR1 and CDR2 sequences are SGHAT and FQDESV (reference sequence). This CDR3 contains 19 residues. Trimming cost V 4 bases and J 0 bases, with 22 bases left between them.

This clonotype occurred a few times. The rearrangement joins TRBV10-3 to TRBJ2-1; 8 bases line up with TRBD1. The CDR3 is 14 amino acids. Per germline, CDR1 ENHRY and CDR2 SYGVKD. J gave up 7 bases and V 8 bases, and 10 bases lay outside the gene matches. This CDR3 is CAIGDRGLRNEQFF. CDR3 in DNA: TGTGCCATCGGAGACAGGGGTCTCCGTAATGAGCAGTTCTTC.

The chain combines TRBV10-3 with TRBJ2-5; 7 bases align to TRBD2. Germline-derived CDR1 and CDR2 are ENHRY and SYGVKD. The CDR3 covers 13 residues. V was clipped by 7 bases and J by 5 bases; unmatched bases: 7. CDR3 coding DNA: TGTGCCATCACGTCGGCGGGAGAGGAGACCCAGTACTTC. It translates to CAITSAGEETQYF.

This clonotype was picked up a small number of times. The V call is TRBV5-1, the J call TRBJ2-3, with D perhaps TRBD2 (6 bases). Looked up from germline, CDR1 is SGHRS and CDR2 is YFSETQ. Trimming removed 5 bases at V and 0 bases at J, with 7 bases between. This CDR3 comprises 13 residues. CDR3 protein: CASRAGSTDTQYF. As DNA, the CDR3 is TGCGCCAGCAGGGCGGGGAGCACAGATACGCAGTATTTT.

The CDR3 reads CSAPKRGGTDTQYF. In nucleotides, the CDR3 is TGCAGTGCCCCTAAGCGGGGGGGCACAGATACGCAGTATTTT. The V gene is TRBV20-1, the J gene TRBJ2-3, with 9 bases matching TRBD2. The CDR3 is 14 amino acids. Germline V gene sequence: CDR1 DFQATT, CDR2 SNEGSKA (reference sequence). The J segment lost 1 base and the V segment lost 6 bases, leaving 5 bases of the junction unmatched.

This clonotype was detected ten times or more. The chain recombines TRBV6-5 with TRBJ2-7, with 9 bases identical to TRBD1. The CDR3 is 16 amino acids. The junction had 8 bases not matched to a gene; V was cut back by 2 bases and J by 3 bases. Germline values: CDR1 MNHEY, CDR2 SVGAGI. Written as DNA, the CDR3 is TGTGCCAGCAGTTACACCGTACCGGGACAGGGCTACGAGCAGTACTTC. It translates to CASSYTVPGQGYEQYF.